This TCR beta chain was identified in a study of shared clonotypes between healthy human individuals. Looking at the study overall: Every donor yielded three CD4 naive, three CD4 memory, two CD8 naive and one CD8 memory plate.

Every immunoSEQ plate was one replicate of a subset's evenly spread DNA. The table came from immunoSEQ multiplex PCR; TCRdb's copy has only in-frame clones and leaves some out. The profile shows 1.5 million to 2.5 million clones, roughly 95% of them singletons. The naive CD8 fraction comprised CD45RO-negative cells positively selected for CCR7 and excluded terminally differentiated effector memory CD45RA+ cells. CDR3 length: 17 residues. CDR1 is LNHDA and CDR2 is SQIVND in the germline V gene (reference sequence). V was trimmed by 5 bases and J by 6 bases, leaving 23 bases between them. The gene calls are TRBV19 and TRBJ2-1; D is unclear. The sample comprised naive CD8+ T cells sorted from blood. The receptor was isolated from a man in his late teens or twenties in good health. This CDR3 is CASSQLTRPDKSNEQFF. The CDR3 coding sequence is TGTGCCAGTAGTCAGCTCACCAGGCCCGACAAATCCAATGAGCAGTTCTTC.